This is a list of T cell receptor beta chains from one sample in a study of T-cell reconstitution after alpha-beta-depleted transplantation in children. In TCRdb, the PCR reads were re-called with MiXCR into one record per CDR3 protein. The table records approximately 430,000 distinct CDR3 sequences, 15% to 20% of them present only once. Sample: PBMCs, mostly from graft donor cells, taken 360 days after TCRalphabeta/CD19-depleted stem cell transplant. These TCRs come from a boy less than two years old who had a stem cell transplant for Wiskott-Aldrich syndrome, so the T cells may come from the graft donor. Each CDR3 is given with its conserved first and last residue.

>TRBV4-3
CASSQLGTGKTGELFF
>TRBV5-1
CASSAIYGTGTYEQYF
>TRBV7-2
CASMRTVQETQYF
>TRBV7-2
CASSLVGNNEQFF
>TRBV29-1
CSVGTDSTDTQYF
>TRBV27
CASSHQWGNEQFF
>TRBV20-1
CSAIADRYNEQFF
>TRBV4-3
CASSQDGTGANVLTF
>TRBV12-3/TRBV12-4
CASSPGAGNGYTF
>TRBV12-3/TRBV12-4
CASSGDRWPGSPLHF
>TRBV20-1
CSARERGRETQYF
>TRBV29-1
CSGRGPTYGYTF
>TRBV5-1
CASSLRWPRDSYNEQFF
>TRBV21-1
CASGPRDRGGADTQYF
>TRBV7-2
CASSLGLASDTQYF
>TRBV15
CATRGLDPYNEQFF
>TRBV27
CASSFRGTANEKLFF
>TRBV4-1
CASSRSWPLRVAGWRQYF
>TRBV5-1
CASSIRADRAYGYTF
>TRBV20-1
CSARALSGRAGTQYF
>TRBV6-5
CASSRSGFYGYTF
>TRBV2
CASSEVGGGYNEQFF
>TRBV20-1
CSARADQGVFSYEQYF
>TRBV5-6
CASSFTGLETQYF
>TRBV20-1
CSARDGTKLDTQYF
>TRBV6-1
CASSIQTGSSYGYTF
>TRBV19
CASSIGGGRFYEQYF
>TRBV5-1
CASSLRTATNTGELFF
>TRBV12-3/TRBV12-4
CASSNRVVGEQYF
>TRBV7-9
CASDLYASGPNEQFF
>TRBV20-1
CSAIKGLAGEADTQYF
>TRBV5-1
CASKISTDTQYF
>TRBV11-2
CASSLGWTSGTLNTGELFF
>TRBV7-9
CASSFRQDQETQYF
>TRBV24-1
CATSDLGRGFQSNEQFF
>TRBV20-1
CSARESNQPQHF
>TRBV18
CASSADTQYF
>TRBV25-1
CASSEWPVTSGANVLTF
>TRBV6-2/TRBV6-3
CASSYPGQVYSNQPQHF
>TRBV20-1
CSARSGDAGYTF
>TRBV5-1
CASSPRQGVNTGELFF
>TRBV5-1
CASSLRLDLNTEAFF
>TRBV20-1
CSASTGPNQPQHF
>TRBV29-1
CSFIGTNTGELFF
>TRBV5-1
CASSSTGTGIYEQYF
>TRBV18
CASSREFAGGNYEQYF
>TRBV11-1
CASSLADGGRGTKNIQYF
>TRBV7-6
CASSLELSSGSGETYNEQFF
>TRBV7-2
CASSLPRAVQETQYF
>TRBV4-3
CASSQREREVGEQFF
>TRBV2
CASSEVVLGLYEQYF
>TRBV12-3/TRBV12-4
CASTRDRAYEQYF
>TRBV4-3
CASSQAGGGLHNEQFF
>TRBV4-2
CASSRPAGQRLYNEQFF
>TRBV6-1
CASRIGVLGTIYF